This T cell receptor (beta chain) was observed in a study of blood T cells in healthy people across ages. Worth noting for this clonotype: Its cognate antigen is unknown.

A second PCR of 7 to 11 cycles used a sample-barcoded 5' primer and a J-beta primer mix. TCRdb re-analysed the 5' RACE reads in MiXCR, keeping a single row per CDR3 protein. The sample has over 600,000 distinct CDR3 sequences, 40% to 45% seen once; the top ten hold around 30%. Isolation yielded PBMCs, at least 6 million per sample, in every case. Whole-study results and caveats: Reliance upon unsorted PBMCs precluded definitive naive versus antigen-experienced comparison.

Germline CDR1 reads LGHDT; CDR2 reads YNNKEL (reference sequence). This CDR3 region has 15 residues. V was pared by 0 bases and J by 6 bases, with 7 bases of the junction left unmatched. Material: blood. The rearrangement links TRBV3-1 to TRBJ1-2, with 7 nucleotides matching TRBD1. The clonotype was recovered from a man older than 75 in good health. In nucleotides, the CDR3 is TGTGCCAGCAGCCAAGACGTAACAGGGGCGGATGGCTACACCTTC. Protein sequence: CASSQDVTGADGYTF.